The 8 T cell receptor beta chains presented below share a single source sample, sequenced in a study of Graves' ophthalmopathy and Graves' hyperthyroidism. As the template, RNA transcripts were used to amplify TCR beta CDR3 regions. HTBI primers were employed in first-round RT-PCR, then a second-round multiplex PCR followed. One entry per CDR3 protein, called by TCRdb with MiXCR from the multiplex PCR reads. This sample has about 620,000 distinct CDR3 sequences, with about a fifth found just once. The sample was peripheral blood. These receptors all stem from a woman aged 18-29 years with stable Graves' hyperthyroidism. Some clones in this sample may be carry-over from other donors' samples.

This sequence joins TRBV30 and TRBJ2-7, with D unresolved. The germline gives CDR1 GTSNPN, CDR2 SVGIG (reference sequence). Trimming cost V 3 bases and J 6 bases, with 15 bases left between them. The CDR3 is 13 residues long. CDR3 amino acids: CAWSRRWVGEQYF. For the CDR3, the DNA is TGTGCCTGGAGCCGAAGGTGGGTCGGCGAGCAGTACTTC.

This clonotype was found many times. The J gene is TRBJ2-7, the V gene TRBV11-2, with TRBD1 identical over 8 bases. The germline V gene encodes CDR1 SGHAT and CDR2 FQNNGV. V shed 0 bases, J shed 6 bases, and the junction held 4 bases outside the gene matches. The CDR3 consists of 14 residues. The CDR3: CASSLEAGTGEQYF. In DNA, the CDR3 is TGTGCCAGCAGCTTAGAGGCGGGGACAGGCGAGCAGTACTTC.

This clonotype has at least ten counts. The rearrangement joins TRBV7-9 to TRBJ2-4; a weak D match, TRBD2 (6 bases). CDR3 length: 16 amino acids. The germline V gene encodes CDR1 SEHNR and CDR2 FQNEAQ (reference sequence). V shed 0 bases and J shed 2 bases, with 11 bases lying between them. DNA for the CDR3: TGTGCCAGCAGCTTAGCGTGGAGGGGACCCAAAAACATTCAGTACTTC. Its translation: CASSLAWRGPKNIQYF.

This clonotype was picked up many times. The chain uses TRBV9 and TRBJ1-1; 7 bases align to TRBD1. The CDR3 spans 17 residues. Trimming cost V 2 bases and J 5 bases; bases outside gene matches: 15. The germline gives CDR1 SGDLS, CDR2 YYNGEE. CDR3 sequence reads: CASSVAGTVTPETEAFF. As DNA, the CDR3 is TGTGCCAGCAGCGTTGCCGGGACAGTGACACCTGAGACTGAAGCTTTCTTT.

This clonotype has a count of ten or more. This CDR3 is CASSQDPVPGTRGNTIYF. The CDR3 DNA reads TGCGCCAGCAGCCAAGATCCCGTACCAGGGACACGTGGAAACACCATATATTTT. The chain is built from TRBV4-1 and TRBJ1-3; TRBD1 is a possible D gene (6 bases). Germline V gives CDR1 MGHRA, CDR2 YSYEKL. The CDR3 loop spans 18 amino acids. Trimming removed 0 bases from V and 3 bases from J, with 18 bases in between.

The V call is TRBV11-2, the J call TRBJ2-7; 7 bases match TRBD1. V was clipped by 5 bases and J by 4 bases; unmatched bases: 5. The germline V gene encodes CDR1 SGHAT and CDR2 FQNNGV. This CDR3 region has 13 residues. The CDR3 loop reads CASSTQGVYEQYF. Here the CDR3 DNA reads TGTGCCAGCAGCACTCAGGGGGTGTACGAGCAGTACTTC.

This clonotype was detected ten times or more. This CDR3 reads CAISEDRNYGYTF. The CDR3 region has the DNA TGTGCCATCAGTGAAGACAGGAACTATGGCTACACCTTC. The rearrangement uses TRBV10-3 and TRBJ1-2, with a possible D match to TRBD1 (6 bases). The V gene's germline CDR1 is ENHRY and CDR2 SYGVKD. The CDR3 extends over 13 amino acids. V lost 3 bases and J lost 2, with 7 bases in between.

The genes are TRBV14 and TRBJ2-7; no definite D call. The V and J ends lost 4 bases and 2 bases respectively, with 12 bases between them. CDR1 and CDR2 (germline): SGHDN, FVKESK. The length of the CDR3 is 14 residues. The CDR3 reads CASSRFDGTYEQYF. The CDR3 DNA sequence: TGTGCCAGCAGCCGTTTCGACGGAACCTACGAGCAGTACTTC.